This is a list of T cell receptor beta chains from one sample in a study of molecular identifiers for immune sequencing clone quantification. MiXCR, applied by TCRdb to the PCR reads, yields one record per CDR3 protein. The data show about 500,000 distinct CDR3 sequences, about a quarter seen once. Specimen: naive CD8+ T cells from blood, with Jurkat cell RNA spiked in. These receptors were obtained from a human donor in good health. Some libraries in this study had Jurkat cell RNA spiked in. Both conserved end residues are part of each CDR3. D genes are given only for firm matches. Expanded clones get a size class; other rows say once, few or many, or leave the size out.

>NA|TRBV5-6|NA|TRBJ1-2
TGTGCCAGCAGCCCTCCCCTGGGGGTGAACTATGGCTACACCTTC
CASSPPLGVNYGYTF
>few|TRBV7-6|TRBD1|TRBJ2-3
TGTGCCAGCAGCCACGGACAGGGGGCTTTCCCAGATACGCAGTATTTT
CASSHGQGAFPDTQYF
>NA|TRBV6-2/TRBV6-3|NA|TRBJ2-3
TGTGCCAGCAGTTACAGATCAAGCACAGGTACGCAGTATTTT
CASSYRSSTGTQYF
>few|TRBV4-1|TRBD2|TRBJ2-3
TGCGCCAGCAGCCAAGATCCGGTGGCTAGCGGAGCCACAGATACGCAGTATTTT
CASSQDPVASGATDTQYF
>many|TRBV7-9|TRBD2|TRBJ2-7
TGTGCCAGCAGCGCTCCGGGGGGGAAGGAGCAGTACTTC
CASSAPGGKEQYF
>many|TRBV5-1|NA|TRBJ2-1
TGCGCCAGCGGCCCCGGTTCGGCGGCTTCCTACAATGAGCAGTTCTTC
CASGPGSAASYNEQFF
>few|TRBV7-9|TRBD2|TRBJ2-3
TGTGCCAGCAGCTATCTAGCGGGGGGACTCACAGATACGCAGTATTTT
CASSYLAGGLTDTQYF
>many|TRBV29-1|TRBD1|TRBJ2-7
TGCAGCGTGGGCAAGTTCCCGGGACAGGGTGAGGCCTCCTACGAGCAGTACTTC
CSVGKFPGQGEASYEQYF
>NA|TRBV2|TRBD1|TRBJ1-2
TGTGCCAGCAAGGGACAGGGGGGGTATGGCTACACCTTC
CASKGQGGYGYTF
>NA|TRBV7-9|TRBD1|TRBJ2-7
TGTGCCAGCAGCTTAGCCGCCGACAGGGATGACGAGCAGTACTTC
CASSLAADRDDEQYF
>few|TRBV6-2/TRBV6-3|NA|TRBJ2-5
TGTGCCAGCAGTTACAGAGGCGGACCGGGCCAGTACTTC
CASSYRGGPGQYF
>few|TRBV9|TRBD1|TRBJ2-7
TGTGCCAGCAGCGCGGGACAGGCCGTTTCTTACGAGCAGTACTTC
CASSAGQAVSYEQYF
>few|TRBV4-3|NA|TRBJ1-2
TGCGCCAGCAGCCAAGATACGGCCATACCTAACTATGGCTACACCTTC
CASSQDTAIPNYGYTF
>NA|TRBV5-8|NA|TRBJ2-1
TGTGCCAGCAGTTCACGGGACAATGCTGGTGAGCAGTTCTTC
CASSSRDNAGEQFF
>NA|TRBV7-9|NA|TRBJ2-1
TGTGCCAGCAGCCAGGCTGGCGGGGTCTCCTACAATGAGCAGTTCTTC
CASSQAGGVSYNEQFF
>many|TRBV7-9|NA|TRBJ1-5
TGTGCCAGCAGCCCCGGACAGTTTGAAAATCAGCCCCAGCATTTT
CASSPGQFENQPQHF
>NA|TRBV5-4|NA|TRBJ2-5
TGTGCCAGCAGCCCGCGCGCGGAGGAGACCCAGTACTTC
CASSPRAEETQYF
>NA|TRBV12-3/TRBV12-4|TRBD1|TRBJ2-1
TGTGCCAGCAGTTTAAAGGGACAGGGACTAAGCTCCTACAATGAGCAGTTCTTC
CASSLKGQGLSSYNEQFF
>NA|TRBV11-2|TRBD1|TRBJ2-1
TGTGCCAGCAGCCAAACCGGGACAGGGGTCTACAATGAGCGGTTCTTC
CASSQTGTGVYNERFF
>NA|TRBV13|NA|TRBJ2-6
TGTGCCAGCAGCACGCTCAGAGCCTCTGGGGCCAACGTCCTGACTTTC
CASSTLRASGANVLTF
>NA|TRBV30|NA|TRBJ2-3
TGTGCCTGGTCGGCGAGGGGAGGTACGCAGTATTTT
CAWSARGGTQYF
>NA|TRBV5-6|NA|TRBJ2-7
TGTGCCAGCAGCCCTACGACAAGGGTCTACGAGCAGTACTTC
CASSPTTRVYEQYF
>NA|TRBV4-1|TRBD1|TRBJ1-4
TGCGCCAGCAGCCAACTGGGACAGGGGGTCCAGAATGAAAAACTGCTTTTT
CASSQLGQGVQNEKLLF
>NA|TRBV27|NA|TRBJ2-7
TGTGCCAGCAGTCGCGAATGGAGATTCAACTACGAGCAGTACTTC
CASSREWRFNYEQYF
>NA|TRBV18|TRBD1|TRBJ2-1
TGTGCCAGCTCCCGAAAGCACCCCGGGACAGCCTACAATGAGCAGTTCTTC
CASSRKHPGTAYNEQFF
>NA|TRBV19|NA|TRBJ2-7
TGTGCCAGTAGTATTGTCCCCCACGAGCAGTACTTC
CASSIVPHEQYF
>NA|TRBV20-1|NA|TRBJ2-7
TGCAGTGCAGCACTGGGGAGCTACGAGCAGTACTTC
CSAALGSYEQYF
>NA|TRBV7-9|TRBD1|TRBJ2-7
TGTGCCAGCAGCCCCGGGACAGGGGTTTGGTACGAGCAGTACTTC
CASSPGTGVWYEQYF
>many|TRBV27|NA|TRBJ2-5
TGTGCCAGCAGTTTATCTGGCAGGGAAGAGACCCAGTACTTC
CASSLSGREETQYF
>many|TRBV5-1|NA|TRBJ2-3
TGCGCCAGCAGCTTGGAGGTAGCACTGGCAGATACGCAGTATTTT
CASSLEVALADTQYF
>few|TRBV9|NA|TRBJ1-3
TGTGCCAGCAGCGTAGAGGGTAGCTCTGGAAACACCATATATTTT
CASSVEGSSGNTIYF
>NA|TRBV19|NA|TRBJ2-1
TGTGCCAGTAGTATCGCGACCTACAATGAGCAGTTCTTC
CASSIATYNEQFF
>few|TRBV6-6|NA|TRBJ2-7
TGTGCCAGCAGTTACTCGAGCAGGACAGTAACCTACGAGCAGTACTTC
CASSYSSRTVTYEQYF
>many|TRBV7-9|NA|TRBJ1-5
TGTGCCAGCAGTCATGCGAGCAATCAGCCCCAGCATTTT
CASSHASNQPQHF
>NA|TRBV30|NA|TRBJ2-1
TGTGCCTGGAGCATCGTGGGGACCCACAATGAGCAGTTCTTC
CAWSIVGTHNEQFF
>NA|TRBV29-1|TRBD2|TRBJ2-5
TGCAGCGTTGAAAAGTACGGGAGGGCCGGTCGGGGGTTTAGCGAGGCCCAGTACTTC
CSVEKYGRAGRGFSEAQYF
>many|TRBV4-3|NA|TRBJ2-5
TGCGCCAGCAGCCAAGATCTGACAGGCCAAGAGACCCAGTACTTC
CASSQDLTGQETQYF
>few|TRBV7-9|TRBD2|TRBJ2-3
TGTGCCAGCAGACGAAATAGCGGGGGGGCGGTAGATACGCAGTATTTT
CASRRNSGGAVDTQYF
>NA|TRBV12-5|TRBD2|TRBJ2-5
TGTGCTAGTGCCGAGCGGGAGGGAGAAGAGACCCAGCACTTC
CASAEREGEETQHF
>few|TRBV21-1|NA|TRBJ2-7
TGTGCCAGCAGCAAAGCGAATGGGCCCGCCGCTCTGAGTGAGCAGTACTTC
CASSKANGPAALSEQYF
>many|TRBV7-6|TRBD2|TRBJ2-7
TGTGCCAGCAGCTCCACTAGCGGGGGCCTAGACGAGCAGTACTTC
CASSSTSGGLDEQYF
>NA|TRBV6-2/TRBV6-3|NA|TRBJ2-7
TGTGCCAGCGCAGTCTCCTACGAGCAGTACTTC
CASAVSYEQYF
>NA|TRBV20-1|NA|TRBJ2-7
TGCAGTGCTAATTTTCTAGTGGTGGCCTCCTACGAGCAGTACTTC
CSANFLVVASYEQYF
>NA|TRBV7-6|NA|TRBJ2-7
TGTGCCAGCAGCCCGGTGGGTGCCCTAGCCTACGAGCAGTACTTC
CASSPVGALAYEQYF
>NA|TRBV28|NA|TRBJ1-5
TGTACCAGCAGTCCTAGGGGACAGCCCCAGCATTTT
CTSSPRGQPQHF
>NA|TRBV7-6|NA|TRBJ1-1
TGTGCCAGCAGCTTAGCCCGAACAGGGTTGAGGACTGAAGCTTTCTTT
CASSLARTGLRTEAFF
>NA|TRBV6-2/TRBV6-3|NA|TRBJ2-3
TGTGCCAGCAGTTACCAGGGAACAGATACGCAGTATTTT
CASSYQGTDTQYF